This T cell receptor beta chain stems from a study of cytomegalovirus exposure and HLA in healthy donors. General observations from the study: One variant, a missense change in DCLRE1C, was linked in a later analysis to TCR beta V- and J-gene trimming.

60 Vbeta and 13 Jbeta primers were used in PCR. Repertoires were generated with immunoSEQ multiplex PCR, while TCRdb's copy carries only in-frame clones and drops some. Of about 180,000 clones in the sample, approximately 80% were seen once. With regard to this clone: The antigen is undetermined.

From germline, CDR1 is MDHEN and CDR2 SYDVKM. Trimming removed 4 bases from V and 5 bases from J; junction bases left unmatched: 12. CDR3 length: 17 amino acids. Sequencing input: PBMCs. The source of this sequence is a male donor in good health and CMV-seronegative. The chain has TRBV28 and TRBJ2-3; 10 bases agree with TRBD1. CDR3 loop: CASSSRSTGGAEDTQYF. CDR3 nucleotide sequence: TGTGCCAGCAGTTCTCGATCGACAGGGGGCGCGGAAGATACGCAGTATTTT.